Presented here are 29 T cell receptor beta chains from one specimen sequenced in a study of T cell changes during pregnancy in multiple sclerosis. Here immunoSEQ multiplex PCR was the method, and the copy in TCRdb shows in-frame clones only, minus some. Of 65,000 to 75,000 clones in the sample, roughly 92% were seen once. Source: peripheral blood, taken in the second trimester of pregnancy. These receptors came from a female donor with multiple sclerosis, enrolled in a pregnancy study.

The sample holds one count of this clone. This chain connects TRBV14 to TRBJ1-5, with a tentative D call TRBD1 (5 bases). The germline gives CDR1 SGHDN, CDR2 FVKESK. The CDR3 length is 13 residues. Trimming took 0 bases from V and 6 from J, leaving 6 bases between them. Written as DNA, the CDR3 is TGTGCCAGCAGCCAAGAAAGGGGTCAGCCCCAGCATTTT. Translation gives CASSQERGQPQHF.

The chain links TRBV28 to TRBJ2-6; maybe TRBD1 (5 bases). The germline V gene has CDR1 MDHEN and CDR2 SYDVKM. The CDR3 is made up of 15 amino acids. The V end lost 5 bases, the J end lost 0 bases, and 8 bases lay between the germline ends. The CDR3 region is CASSTGASGANVLTF. The CDR3 nucleotides are TGTGCCAGCAGTACAGGAGCCTCTGGGGCCAACGTCCTGACTTTC.

The chain is built from TRBV30 and TRBJ1-5, with unresolved D. The ends were cut back, 3 bases at V and 5 bases at J, with 11 bases in the middle. The CDR3 has 13 residues. In germline, CDR1 is GTSNPN, CDR2 SVGIG (reference sequence). The CDR3 is CAWSAPRDQPQHF. As DNA, the CDR3 is TGTGCCTGGAGCGCACCCCGGGATCAGCCCCAGCATTTT.

This sequence joins TRBV18 and TRBJ1-2; perhaps TRBD1 as D (5 bases). The CDR3 consists of 13 residues. V was clipped by 3 bases and J by 1 base, with 6 bases between them. Germline V gene data show CDR1 as KGHSH and CDR2 as LQKENI. The CDR3 protein is CASSPGGNYGYTF. The CDR3 DNA reads TGTGCCAGCTCACCGGGGGGTAACTATGGCTACACCTTC. The full variable domain, completed using reference TRBV18 and TRBJ1-2, is NAGVMQNPRHLVRRRGQEARLRCSPMKGHSHVYWYRQLPEEGLKFMVYLQKENIIDESGMPKERFSAEFPKEGPSILRIQQVVRGDSAAYFCASSPGGNYGYTFGSGTRLTVV.

CDR3 sequence: CASSSSGTGSFGQYF. The CDR3 DNA reads as TGCGCCAGCAGCTCCTCCGGGACAGGGTCCTTTGGGCAGTACTTC. This rearrangement joins TRBV5-1 to TRBJ2-7, with 9 bases lining up with TRBD1. Germline trimming cut 3 bases from V and 9 bases from J; bases unmatched to any gene: 13. Germline assignment: CDR1 SGHRS and CDR2 YFSETQ. This CDR3 has 15 residues.

V and J are TRBV5-4 and TRBJ2-7, with unresolved D. CDR1 SGHNT and CDR2 YYREEE come from the germline V gene (reference sequence). There are 13 residues in the CDR3. The germline V and J ends were trimmed by 1 base and 2 bases, with 7 bases remaining between them. The CDR3 DNA reads TGTGCCAGCAGCTTGACAGATACCTACGAGCAGTACTTC. Its protein product is CASSLTDTYEQYF.

The chain recombines TRBV21-1 with TRBJ2-7; TRBD2, the D gene given by the table, was not confirmed from the DNA. TRBV21-1 is an annotated pseudogene. The CDR3 consists of 15 residues. In DNA form, the CDR3 reads TGTGCCAGCAGCAAATTGAAGCGGACCTCCTACGAGCAGTACTTC. Amino acid sequence: CASSKLKRTSYEQYF.

The chain recombines TRBV18 with TRBJ2-1; 12 nucleotides align to TRBD2. This CDR3 has 15 residues. Germline V gene sequence: CDR1 KGHSH, CDR2 LQKENI. The V and J ends lost 5 bases and 6 bases, in that order; junction bases with no gene match: 5. This CDR3 is CASSATSGRINEQFF. CDR3 in DNA: TGTGCCAGCTCAGCCACTAGCGGGAGGATCAATGAGCAGTTCTTC.

The chain employs TRBV7-8 and TRBJ2-7; D may be TRBD1 (5 bases). Germline CDR1 reads SGHVS; CDR2 reads FQNEAQ. The CDR3 is 14 residues long. Trimming shortened V by 3 bases and J by 7 bases, and 16 bases separated the two germline ends. The CDR3 DNA follows: TGTGCCAGCAGCTTCGCGTCAGGGCCGCAAGAGCAGTACTTC. Translated, it gives CASSFASGPQEQYF.

This clone was picked up a small number of times. The chain couples TRBV19 to TRBJ1-5; D gene uncertain. Germline assignment: CDR1 LNHDA and CDR2 SQIVND (reference sequence). V lost 3 bases and J 0 bases, leaving 12 bases between the germline ends. The CDR3 contains 16 residues. The DNA for the CDR3 is TGTGCCAGTAGTATTTTGGGGAGCCATAGCAATCAGCCCCAGCATTTT. The encoded protein is CASSILGSHSNQPQHF.

This clone appeared a single time. The chain has TRBV5-6 and TRBJ2-2, with D unresolved. Germline V lookup: CDR1 SGHDT, CDR2 YYEEEE. The CDR3 contains 13 residues. V was shortened by 0 bases and J by 4 bases, with 4 bases between the two germline ends. The DNA for the CDR3 is TGTGCCAGCAGCTTGGTAGCCACCGGGGAGCTGTTTTTT. Encoded protein: CASSLVATGELFF. The full variable domain, rest sourced from reference TRBV5-6 and TRBJ2-2, is DAGVTQSPTHLIKTRGQQVTLRCSPKSGHDTVSWYQQALGQGPQFIFQYYEEEERQRGNFPDRFSGHQFPNYSSELNVNALLLGDSALYLCASSLVATGELFFGEGSRLTVL.

The rearrangement links TRBV6-5 to TRBJ1-4; 9 bases match TRBD1. The CDR3 is 14 amino acids. The V and J ends lost 8 bases and 4 bases, in that order; junction bases with no gene match: 5. Germline V gene sequence: CDR1 MNHEY, CDR2 SVGAGI. The CDR3 region is CASRSTGGNEKLFF. For the CDR3, the DNA is TGTGCCAGCCGCTCGACAGGGGGTAATGAAAAACTGTTTTTT.

This rearrangement joins TRBV6-5 to TRBJ1-5, with TRBD1 as a possible D gene (6 bases). Per germline, CDR1 MNHEY and CDR2 SVGAGI. V lost 0 bases and J lost 4, with 7 bases in between. The CDR3 consists of 14 residues. CDR3 amino acids: CASSYSRGNQPQHF. As DNA, the CDR3 is TGTGCCAGCAGTTACTCGAGGGGGAATCAGCCCCAGCATTTT.

The chain combines TRBV19 with TRBJ1-5, with D maybe TRBD1 (5 bases). V lost 5 bases, J lost 2 bases, and 13 bases lay in between. This CDR3 has 15 amino acids. The germline V gene has CDR1 LNHDA and CDR2 SQIVND (reference sequence). CDR3 loop: CASSGSGRGNQPQHF. The CDR3 DNA is TGTGCCAGTAGTGGATCGGGCAGGGGCAATCAGCCCCAGCATTTT.

The gene calls are TRBV13 and TRBJ1-5; D is unresolved. This CDR3 is built from 13 residues. The germline V and J ends were trimmed by 5 bases and 4 bases, with 9 bases remaining between them. Germline CDR1 reads PRHDT; CDR2 reads FYEKMQ (reference sequence). The CDR3 loop is CASSARRNQPQHF. CDR3 nucleotide sequence: TGTGCCAGCAGCGCCCGCAGGAATCAGCCCCAGCATTTT. Based on the CDR3 plus reference TRBV13 and TRBJ1-5, the full variable domain is AAGVIQSPRHLIKEKRETATLKCYPIPRHDTVYWYQQGPGQDPQFLISFYEKMQSDKGSIPDRFSAQQFSDYHSELNMSSLELGDSALYFCASSARRNQPQHFGDGTRLSIL.

This clone has a single count. The chain recombines TRBV5-1 with TRBJ1-2, with D possibly TRBD1 on 5 matching bases. Trimming pared 4 bases from V and 4 bases from J, leaving 17 bases between. The V gene's germline CDR1 is SGHRS and CDR2 YFSETQ. The CDR3 totals 15 residues. CDR3 residues: CASSRGGVSSYGYTF. The DNA for the CDR3 is TGCGCCAGCAGCCGGGGGGGGGTCAGTAGCTATGGCTACACCTTC.

The V call is TRBV6-6, the J call TRBJ1-1; D perhaps matches TRBD1 (5 bases). Germline V gene sequence: CDR1 MNHNY, CDR2 SVGAGI (reference sequence). The CDR3 is made up of 16 amino acids. Trimming cost V 0 bases and J 8 bases, with 19 bases left between them. In DNA form, the CDR3 reads TGTGCCAGCAGTTACTCCGGGGGTTCCTTCTCTGCAGAAGCTTTCTTT. It is translated as CASSYSGGSFSAEAFF.

V is TRBV9 and J is TRBJ2-1; 11 nucleotides match TRBD2. With 3 bases clipped from V and 6 bases from J, the junction kept 5 bases outside the gene matches. Germline lookup yields CDR1 SGDLS and CDR2 YYNGEE. The CDR3 is 15 amino acids. The CDR3 sequence: CASSAYGTSGNEQFF. The CDR3 DNA reads as TGTGCCAGCAGCGCCTACGGGACTAGCGGCAATGAGCAGTTCTTC.

The chain links TRBV7-8 to TRBJ1-3; D call uncertain. Trimming shortened V by 5 bases and J by 4 bases, and 18 bases separated the two germline ends. The CDR3 contains 16 residues. Germline V gene lookup returns CDR1 SGHVS and CDR2 FQNEAQ. The CDR3 nucleotides are TGTGCCAGCAGCCTCCGGGGTCCCGGTTCCGGAAACACCATATATTTT. This gives the protein CASSLRGPGSGNTIYF.

This chain joins TRBV5-1 and TRBJ2-7; D perhaps matches TRBD2 (5 bases). This CDR3 has 15 residues. The V and J ends lost 4 bases and 0 bases respectively, with 14 bases between them. From germline, CDR1 is SGHRS and CDR2 YFSETQ. The CDR3 DNA follows: TGCGCCAGCAGCCCTCCTAGCTCGAGCTCCTACGAGCAGTACTTC. It codes for CASSPPSSSSYEQYF.

This clone was picked up many times. The chain joins TRBV6-5 to TRBJ2-7; TRBD1 matches at 10 bases. Germline V CDR1 and CDR2: MNHEY, SVGAGI. CDR3 length equals 15 residues. With V trimmed by 2 bases and J by 3 bases, 4 bases remained unmatched. Written as DNA, the CDR3 is TGTGCCAGCAGTTACGGGGGGACAGGGGACTACGAGCAGTACTTC. This encodes CASSYGGTGDYEQYF.

The chain carries TRBV27 and TRBJ1-6; TRBD1 matches at 9 bases. Germline loops: CDR1 MNHEY, CDR2 SMNVEV (reference sequence). The CDR3 is 16 amino acids. The J segment lost 4 bases and the V segment lost 1 base, leaving 2 bases of the junction unmatched. This CDR3 is CASSLYGTGYNSPLHF. The CDR3 DNA reads as TGTGCCAGCAGTTTATACGGGACAGGGTATAATTCACCCCTCCACTTT.

The chain joins TRBV6-4 to TRBJ2-1, with TRBD1 matching over 8 bases. In germline, CDR1 is MRHNA, CDR2 SNTAGT. V shed 2 bases and J 5 bases; nucleotides not matched to a gene: 8. CDR3 length: 16 residues. The CDR3 DNA reads TGTGCCAGCAGTGACGGGGAAGGACAGGGCGACAATGAGCAGTTCTTC. Protein sequence: CASSDGEGQGDNEQFF.

Here the CDR3 reads CARRDLSNQPQHF. For the CDR3, the DNA is TGTGCCAGAAGAGATCTTAGCAATCAGCCCCAGCATTTT. This chain links TRBV6-1 with TRBJ1-5; no clear D gene. This CDR3 has 13 amino acids. Trimming took 9 bases from V and 0 from J, leaving 9 bases between them. The V gene's germline CDR1 is MNHNS and CDR2 SASEGT.

This clone came up once. This chain joins TRBV5-1 and TRBJ1-2; D remains ambiguous. Trimming removed 5 bases from V and 13 bases from J, with 21 bases in between. Germline V gene sequence: CDR1 SGHRS, CDR2 YFSETQ. This CDR3 spans 13 amino acids. The CDR3 loop is CASSGGNGNLITF. DNA for the CDR3: TGCGCCAGCAGTGGCGGTAATGGTAATCTTATCACCTTC.

The chain joins TRBV27 to TRBJ1-2, with 7 positions matching TRBD1. Trimming took 5 bases from V and 4 from J; bases not matched to a gene: 7. The CDR3 loop spans 14 amino acids. Per the germline V gene, CDR1 is MNHEY and CDR2 is SMNVEV (reference sequence). The CDR3 coding sequence is TGTGCCAGCAGTCACACGGGACAGAGCTATGGCTACACCTTC. It encodes CASSHTGQSYGYTF.

The chain is built from TRBV9 and TRBJ2-7; D is unresolved. V was clipped by 0 bases and J by 2 bases, with 9 bases between them. CDR1 is SGDLS, CDR2 YYNGEE, per germline. The CDR3 loop spans 14 amino acids. The CDR3 DNA follows: TGTGCCAGCAGCGTAGGTAGCTCGACCTACGAGCAGTACTTC. Translated: CASSVGSSTYEQYF.

This sequence joins TRBV7-2 and TRBJ2-7, with TRBD1 as a possible D gene (6 bases). V gave up 4 bases and J gave up 0 bases, with 10 bases separating them. The CDR3 runs 14 residues. From germline, CDR1 is SGHTA and CDR2 FQGNSA. CDR3 sequence: CASSSPTGSYEQYF. The CDR3 coding sequence is TGTGCCAGCAGCTCACCGACAGGCTCCTACGAGCAGTACTTC.

The chain employs TRBV19 and TRBJ2-3; possibly TRBD1 for D (7 bases). The V and J ends lost 6 bases and 4 bases respectively, with 20 bases between them. The germline CDR1 and CDR2 sequences are LNHDA and SQIVND (reference sequence). This CDR3 has 16 amino acids. The CDR3 nucleotides are TGTGCCAGTAGGAGGACTAAGGGGGCTGGGGCAGATACGCAGTATTTT. Translation gives CASRRTKGAGADTQYF.